This T cell receptor beta chain was recovered during a study of T-cell memory formation after mild COVID-19 (dated by TCRdb to the early 2020s). In terms of the full investigation: Most TCR sequence clusters were specific to one of the two donors. Two young, previously healthy adult volunteers made up the cohort, one male and one female. T-cell clones expanding and contracting after mild COVID-19 in two donors were tracked by longitudinal TCRalpha and TCRbeta repertoire sequencing. Overall results and qualifications from the work: Balanced CD4/CD8 phenotypes were observed for clones contracting from day 15 to 85, whereas a bias towards CD4+ was observed for a second wave of clones expanding from day 15 to 37. The study included only a couple of mild cases, and larger cohorts that include severe cases with pre-infection samples were judged to be necessary. SARS-CoV-2 specificity was not confirmed for the second-wave clones peaking on day 37. Some responding clones were detected in pre-infection memory, which suggested that pre-existing cross-reactive memory T cells had joined the SARS-CoV-2 response. Contracting CD4+ clones appeared mostly in the CM and EM memory subsets, whereas CD8+ clones were enriched in EMRA.

As for this clonotype: Its specific antigen is unknown. No per-base quality is available; no much larger clone lies one base away.

Trimming leaves V shorter by 3 bases and J shorter by 7 bases, with the junction holding 14 bases beyond the gene matches. The CDR3 numbers 16 residues from cysteine through phenylalanine. Kept here is only the CDR3 DNA, which spans 48 bases and is read in frame from base 1. The germline V gene provides CDR1 SQVTM and CDR2 ANQGSEA. Ficoll-Paque density gradient centrifugation was the method used to isolate PBMCs. Sequencer: Illumina NovaSeq 6000. TCRalpha and TCRbeta cDNA libraries were built by 5'RACE with constant-segment primers, adding sample barcodes and unique molecular identifiers. RNA was extracted from every sample with Trizol reagent. Library amplification was performed in two PCR steps, and a second sample barcode and Illumina TruSeq adapters were introduced in the second step. Sequencing of the libraries was done on an Illumina NovaSeq, producing 2 x 150 bp paired-end reads. The paper's processing steps were these. The reads were demultiplexed and collapsed into UMI-guided consensus sequences using migec v1.2.7. Using mixcr v2.1.11, UMI consensuses were aligned to TRA and TRB V and J templates and then assembled into clonotypes. Clonotypes were classified as expanded or contracted when called significant by both edgeR and NoisET, with noise models trained on biological replicates. For edgeR calls, the cutoffs were a false discovery rate-adjusted p below 0.01 and a log2 fold-change threshold of 1. PCA with hierarchical clustering of max-normalized trajectories of the 1000 most abundant clonotypes was used as exploratory dynamics analysis. The CD4 or CD8 phenotype of responding clones was assigned using the separately sequenced CD4+ and CD8+ repertoires. Using fastp trimming at Q25 and MiXCR clonotype assembly, TCRdb reanalyzed the public sequencing data and kept in-frame beta chains. Rows matching on CDR3 protein sequence are summarized as one entry with the most common DNA and genes. TCRdb's processing, not the authors' own work, is the source of the V and J calls. Counted in this sample were fewer than 650,000 distinct CDR3 sequences; 17% of them appeared once. The leading ten clones occupy about 8.6% of the sample.

The chain is made from TRBV29-1 and TRBJ2-1; 8 junctional bases match TRBD2. The sequencing input was PBMCs or a T cell subset sorted from them (not recorded which). This sequence originates from an adult woman who had mild COVID-19 (a few samples of this study predate the infection). The sample titles of this study are shuffled in the database, so cell type and time point are left out; the donor was told from shared clones. The CDR3: CSVDSPGRAVRNEQFF. The DNA is TGCAGCGTTGATTCACCCGGGAGGGCCGTGAGAAATGAGCAGTTCTTC.